This TCR beta chain was identified in a study of T cells in Graves' hyperthyroidism and ophthalmopathy. Study-level results: Model predictions of ophthalmopathy came a median around 6.5 months before onset.

Comment on this clonotype: What it binds is unknown.

Each ophthalmopathy patient scored at least 3 on the Clinical Activity Score and at least 4 on NOSPECS grade, with duration under 3 months. Lactation, pregnancy, other autoimmune disease or uncontrolled infection led to exclusion of patients. PBMCs were sourced from less than 12 ml fresh peripheral blood. RNA transcripts gave rise to amplified TCR beta CDR3 regions. The study used the HTBI primer set for a first-round RT-PCR of the TCR CDR3. TCRdb itself ran the multiplex PCR reads through MiXCR, one entry per CDR3 protein. Of about 380,000 distinct CDR3 sequences detected, under 20% appear once; the ten largest clones hold 35% to 45%. This receptor was obtained from a man in his late teens or twenties with Graves' ophthalmopathy. The sample consisted of blood.

Here the CDR3 reads CASSLGDTAGVGELFF. In nucleotides, the CDR3 is TGTGCCAGCAGCTTAGGGGACACGGCGGGCGTCGGGGAGCTGTTTTTT. The J gene is TRBJ2-2, the V gene TRBV7-3, with D tentatively TRBD1 (6 bases). Germline loops: CDR1 SGHTA, CDR2 FQGTGA. This CDR3 is built from 16 residues. The ends were cut back, 2 bases at V and 7 bases at J, with 17 bases in the middle.